This paragraph reports one T cell receptor beta chain. Trimming removed 5 bases from V and 4 bases from J; junction bases left unmatched: 5. Germline V gene sequence: CDR1 LNHDA, CDR2 SQIVND (reference sequence). This CDR3 has 15 residues. Assay used: immunoSEQ multiplex PCR; TCRdb lists only in-frame clones, some missing. The profile shows about 22,000 clones, 70% to 90% of them singletons. These data are taken from a study of OX40 agonist ivuxolimab in advanced cancers. The sequence was obtained from an adult with an advanced solid tumor such as melanoma, head and neck, liver or kidney cancer. The sequencing used CD4+ or CD8+ T cells sorted from blood, collected in a trial of the OX40 agonist ivuxolimab. The rearrangement links TRBV19 to TRBJ2-1; 10 bases are a match to TRBD2. The CDR3 nucleotides read TGTGCCAGTAGTCTCGGACTAGCGGATTACAATGAGCAGTTCTTC. Translating it yields CASSLGLADYNEQFF.